At least ten counts were recorded for the clone carrying this TCR beta chain. Antigen: not known. Trimming took off 6 bases at V and 3 bases at J, with 9 bases between the two ends. Germline V gene lookup returns CDR1 LGHNT and CDR2 FRNRAP. The CDR3 spans 12 residues. Healthy individuals of Caucasian origin from Russia, aged roughly 6 to 100, served as donors. It was with a sample-barcoded 5' primer and a J-beta primer mix that a second PCR of roughly 7 to 12 cycles was run. Using its own MiXCR run on the 5' RACE reads, TCRdb lists one record per CDR3 protein. The sample records hundreds of thousands of distinct CDR3 sequences, 40% to 50% being singletons. These data originate in a study of blood T cells in healthy people across ages. Study-wide findings and caveats: Diversity of TCR beta correlated strongly with naive T cell percentage.

Sequenced: blood. The chain employs TRBV12-5 and TRBJ2-7, with D maybe TRBD1 (6 bases). The clonotype comes from a man older than 75 in good health. The CDR3 spells CASGRDNYEQYF. The CDR3 DNA is TGTGCTAGTGGACGGGACAACTACGAGCAGTACTTC.